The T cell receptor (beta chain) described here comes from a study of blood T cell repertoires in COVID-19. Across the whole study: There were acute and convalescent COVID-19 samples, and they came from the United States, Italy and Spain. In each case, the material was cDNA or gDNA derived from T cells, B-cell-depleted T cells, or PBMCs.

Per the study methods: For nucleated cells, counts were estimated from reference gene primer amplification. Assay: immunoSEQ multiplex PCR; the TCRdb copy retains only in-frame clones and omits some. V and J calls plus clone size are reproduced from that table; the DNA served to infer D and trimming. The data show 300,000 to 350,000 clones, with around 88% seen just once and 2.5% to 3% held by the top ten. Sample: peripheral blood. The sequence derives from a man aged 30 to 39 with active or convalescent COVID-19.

The chain's CDR3 is CASSTFPSSYEQYF. The CDR3 DNA reads as TGTGCCAGCAGCACCTTCCCGAGCTCCTACGAGCAGTACTTC. V is TRBV6-5 and J is TRBJ2-7; no definite D call. In germline, CDR1 is MNHEY, CDR2 SVGAGI. The length of the CDR3 is 14 residues. V was pared by 6 bases and J by 0 bases, with 12 bases between.